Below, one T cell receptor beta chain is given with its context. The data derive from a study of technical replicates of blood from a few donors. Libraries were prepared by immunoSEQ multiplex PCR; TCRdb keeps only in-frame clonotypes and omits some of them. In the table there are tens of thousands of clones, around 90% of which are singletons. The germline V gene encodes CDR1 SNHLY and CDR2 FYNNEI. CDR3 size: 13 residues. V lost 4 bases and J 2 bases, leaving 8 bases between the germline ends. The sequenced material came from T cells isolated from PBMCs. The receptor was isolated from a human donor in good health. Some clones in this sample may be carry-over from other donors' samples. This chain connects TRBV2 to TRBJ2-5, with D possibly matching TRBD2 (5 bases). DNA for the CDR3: TGTGCCAGCAGTGCGGGAAAACAAGAGACCCAGTACTTC. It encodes CASSAGKQETQYF. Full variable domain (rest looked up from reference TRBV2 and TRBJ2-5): EPEVTQTPSHQVTQMGQEVILRCVPISNHLYFYWYRQILGQKVEFLVSFYNNEISEKSEIFDDQFSVERPDGSNFTLKIRSTKLEDSAMYFCASSAGKQETQYFGPGTRLLVL.